The T cell receptor beta chain described here comes from a study of cytomegalovirus exposure and HLA in healthy donors. 60 Vbeta and 13 Jbeta primers were used in PCR. Using immunoSEQ multiplex PCR, the repertoire was profiled, and TCRdb retains in-frame clones only, with some absent. The profile covers hundreds of thousands of clones, with around 73% appearing a single time and about 3.8% taken by the ten largest. Between the trimmed V and J ends, which lost 4 bases and 0 bases, there was a span of 10 bases. Germline V gene lookup returns CDR1 MNHNS and CDR2 SASEGT. The CDR3 spans 15 residues. Sequences were obtained from PBMCs. This clonotype was obtained from a male donor in good health and CMV-seronegative. The genes are TRBV6-1 and TRBJ1-3, with a weak D call TRBD1 (5 bases). DNA of the CDR3: TGTGCCAGCAGTGTCGCAGGGAACTCTGGAAACACCATATATTTT. It translates to CASSVAGNSGNTIYF.